These 28 T cell receptor beta chains were sequenced from one sample in a study of breast tumors, draining lymph nodes, adjacent tissues. TCRdb re-derived calls from the multiplex PCR reads in MiXCR, one entry per CDR3 protein. The sample includes about 230,000 distinct CDR3 sequences, approximately 29% of them seen just once. Breast cancer patients provided tissue from their axillary draining lymph nodes. Source material: axillary lymph node tissue. The receptor set was obtained from a female donor with breast cancer. Some clones in this sample may be carry-over from other donors' samples.

This clonotype was detected many times. The genes are TRBV7-8 and TRBJ2-1, with D unresolved. Trimming shortened V by 5 bases and J by 12 bases, and 17 bases separated the two germline ends. This CDR3 is built from 13 residues. CDR1 SGHVS and CDR2 FQNEAQ come from the germline V gene. The DNA of the CDR3 is TGTGCCAGCAGCCCAAACCTACAAACCCCGCAGTTCTTC. It specifies CASSPNLQTPQFF.

This clonotype was recorded many times. The chain combines TRBV5-1 with TRBJ2-3; no clear D. This CDR3 has 14 amino acids. CDR1 is SGHRS, CDR2 YFSETQ, per germline. V lost 1 base and J lost 6, with 12 bases in between. The CDR3 DNA follows: TGCGCCAGCAGCTTGTCGGGCGCGGCGGATACGCAGTATTTT. Translation gives CASSLSGAADTQYF.

This clonotype was detected ten times or more. CDR3 DNA sequence: TGCAGTGCTAGAGGGGGGCGGGGTAGCGGGAGCCCCTACGAGCAGTACTTC. It is translated as CSARGGRGSGSPYEQYF. The chain links TRBV20-1 to TRBJ2-7, with 9 bases aligning to TRBD2. This CDR3 spans 17 amino acids. From germline, CDR1 is DFQATT and CDR2 SNEGSKA (reference sequence). The ends lost 1 base at V and 2 bases at J; junction bases unmatched: 12.

About this clonotype itself: This CDR3 fails to terminate in the conserved phenylalanine or tryptophan, so it likely reflects a read error. The limits of the CDR3 on the DNA are not certain, so only TCRdb's listed CDR3 is given. The chain employs TRBV24-1 and TRBJ2-5. Both ends counted, the CDR3 spans 14 residues. The germline gives CDR1 KGHDR, CDR2 SFDVKD. The CDR3 loop reads CATRIIETSGPKTS.

In this sample, this clonotype turned up many times. The chain carries TRBV6-2 or TRBV6-3 and TRBJ2-3, with D tentatively TRBD1 (6 bases). This CDR3 is built from 14 residues. In germline, CDR1 is MNHEY, CDR2 SVGEGT. V gave up 7 bases and J gave up 0 bases, with 11 bases separating them. The CDR3 DNA reads TGTGCCAGCAAACCGGGACACAGCACAGATACGCAGTATTTT. Translated, it gives CASKPGHSTDTQYF.

Turning to this clonotype: Given a much more abundant clone one base away, this may be a read error. CDR3 in DNA: TGTGCCAGCAGCTTGCTTGGAGCTTGGGGCAAAAACATTCAGTACTTC. Translation gives CASSLLGAWGKNIQYF. The chain combines TRBV5-6 with TRBJ2-4; D uncertain. The germline V gene has CDR1 SGHDT and CDR2 YYEEEE. Trimming removed 1 base at V and 3 bases at J, with 14 bases between. The CDR3 is 16 amino acids.

Remarks on this clonotype: Lacking the conserved final phenylalanine or tryptophan, this CDR3 likely reflects a read error. CDR3 DNA sequence: TGTGCCACCAGTGACCCGGGACAGTACACC. Amino acid sequence: CATSDPGQYT. The chain links TRBV24-1 to TRBJ2-5; D may be TRBD2 (5 bases). Germline V gives CDR1 KGHDR, CDR2 SFDVKD. Deletions cut 4 bases from V and 11 bases from J, with 7 bases between. The CDR3 length is 10 residues.

This clonotype has just one count. J is TRBJ2-7 and V is TRBV25-1; D is undetermined. There are 15 residues in the CDR3. The V and J ends lost 4 bases and 7 bases respectively, with 20 bases between them. Germline V lookup: CDR1 MGHDK, CDR2 SYGVNS. CDR3 protein: CASSAPALALREQYF. In DNA, the CDR3 is TGTGCCAGCAGTGCTCCGGCCTTGGCCCTACGAGAGCAGTACTTC.

The chain recombines TRBV12-3 or TRBV12-4 with TRBJ1-4, with a possible D match to TRBD1 (5 bases). Trimming stripped 6 bases from V and 3 bases from J, with 14 bases between. The CDR3 loop spans 15 amino acids. This CDR3 is CASSPGRLANEKLFF. The CDR3 DNA is TGTGCCAGCAGCCCGGGACGGTTGGCTAATGAAAAACTGTTTTTT.

The CDR3 sequence is CASMFGLAGPQYF. CDR3 nucleotides: TGCGCCAGCATGTTCGGGCTAGCGGGACCGCAGTATTTT. The rearrangement uses TRBV5-1 and TRBJ2-3; TRBD2 agrees at 9 bases. CDR1 is SGHRS and CDR2 is YFSETQ in the germline V gene. J lost 10 bases, V lost 6 bases, and 9 bases had no gene match. This CDR3 is built from 13 residues.

To note about this clonotype: This sequence may be a read error, since a much larger clone differs from it by one base. Since the CDR3 does not end with the conserved phenylalanine or tryptophan, this likely comes from a read error. J is TRBJ2-1 and V is TRBV7-3; D ambiguous. Trimming took off 2 bases at V and 6 bases at J, with 11 bases between the two ends. Germline V lookup: CDR1 SGHTA, CDR2 FQGTGA. This CDR3 spans 14 amino acids. In DNA, the CDR3 is TGTGCCAGCAGCTTAGGTAATATTGGCAATGAGCAGTTCCTC. Its translation: CASSLGNIGNEQFL.

In this sample, this clonotype turned up many times. V usage is TRBV12-5 and J usage is TRBJ2-2; 8 nucleotides line up with TRBD1. J gave up 4 bases and V 5 bases, and 6 bases lay outside the gene matches. Germline lookup yields CDR1 LGHNT and CDR2 FRNRAP. CDR3 length: 15 amino acids. CDR3 in amino acids: CASGTGQGGTGELFF. The CDR3 region has the DNA TGTGCTAGTGGTACTGGACAGGGTGGCACCGGGGAGCTGTTTTTT. The whole variable domain, remainder taken from reference TRBV12-5 and TRBJ2-2, is DARVTQTPRHKVTEMGQEVTMRCQPILGHNTVFWYRQTMMQGLELLAYFRNRAPLDDSGMPKDRFSAEMPDATLATLKIQPSEPRDSAVYFCASGTGQGGTGELFFGEGSRLTVL.

Note on this clonotype: This may be a read error, as it is one base from a much larger clone. The J gene is TRBJ2-6, the V gene TRBV6-5; 8 bases agree with TRBD2. Per germline, CDR1 MNHEY and CDR2 SVGAGI. The V segment lost 10 bases and the J segment 2 bases; nucleotides outside the gene matches: 10. The CDR3 has 16 residues. The CDR3 bases are TGTGCCACCCCCGGGACTAGGTTGGCTGGGGCCAACGTCCTGACTTTC. It encodes CATPGTRLAGANVLTF.

This chain uses TRBV20-1 with TRBJ1-2; unclear D gene. This CDR3 comprises 14 residues. The ends were cut back, 2 bases at V and 8 bases at J, with 18 bases in the middle. CDR1 and CDR2 from the germline V gene are DFQATT and SNEGSKA (reference sequence). DNA for the CDR3: TGCAGTGCTAGACCTCTGGGCGGTGGGGAAGGCTACACCTTC. Translating it yields CSARPLGGGEGYTF.

This clonotype was seen ten or more times. The chain recombines TRBV2 with TRBJ1-2, with D unclear. CDR3 length: 12 amino acids. V was trimmed by 7 bases and J by 8 bases, leaving 14 bases between them. In germline, CDR1 is SNHLY, CDR2 FYNNEI. CDR3 region: CASTGEYYGYTF. Written as DNA, the CDR3 is TGTGCCAGCACCGGGGAATATTACGGCTACACCTTC.

This clonotype showed up many times. This sequence joins TRBV6-5 and TRBJ1-2, with TRBD1 identical over 7 bases. Germline CDR1 reads MNHEY; CDR2 reads SVGAGI. CDR3 length: 15 residues. V lost 0 bases and J lost 2; bases outside the gene matches: 3. The CDR3 nucleotides read TGTGCCAGCAGTTACTCGGGGACAGCAAACTATGGCTACACCTTC. It codes for CASSYSGTANYGYTF.

This sequence joins TRBV9 and TRBJ1-3; D is possibly TRBD1 (5 bases). Between the trimmed V and J ends, which lost 5 bases and 0 bases, there was a span of 18 bases. Germline CDR1 SGDLS, CDR2 YYNGEE. CDR3 length equals 17 residues. The CDR3 spells CASRDGGRPSSGNTIYF. Written as DNA, the CDR3 is TGTGCCAGCAGGGACGGGGGGAGACCGAGCTCTGGAAACACCATATATTTT. Looking up the rest from reference TRBV9 and TRBJ1-3 gives the full variable domain: DSGVTQTPKHLITATGQRVTLRCSPRSGDLSVYWYQQSLDQGLQFLIQYYNGEERAKGNILERFSAQQFPDLHSELNLSSLELGDSALYFCASRDGGRPSSGNTIYFGEGSWLTVV.

Note on this clonotype: At one end the junction does not follow the germline gene, possibly because of a read error. The V gene is TRBV14, the J gene TRBJ2-1; maybe TRBD2 (6 bases). The CDR3 extends over 14 amino acids. Germline CDR1 and CDR2: SGHDN and FVKESK. CDR3 in DNA: TGTGCCAGCAGCGGGGGGAGGCTGGGCAGTGAGCAGTCCTTC. Its translation is CASSGGRLGSEQSF.

In its sample, this clonotype was seen once. This sequence joins TRBV9 and TRBJ1-3; 7 positions agree with TRBD1. With 5 bases clipped from V and 4 bases from J, the junction kept 9 bases outside the gene matches. The CDR3 contains 15 residues. In germline, CDR1 is SGDLS, CDR2 YYNGEE. The CDR3 loop is CASSWDRTKGNTIYF. The CDR3 region has the DNA TGTGCCAGCAGTTGGGACAGAACTAAAGGAAACACCATATATTTT.

This clonotype was observed many times. V and J are TRBV4-1 and TRBJ2-5, with D perhaps matching TRBD1 or TRBD2 (5 bases each). The CDR3 is 14 residues long. The germline gives CDR1 MGHRA, CDR2 YSYEKL. The V end lost 4 bases, the J end lost 5 bases, and 14 bases lay between the germline ends. The CDR3 nucleotides are TGCGCCAGCAGCCCGGACGAGGGGTATGAGACCCAGTACTTC. Translated: CASSPDEGYETQYF.

At least ten counts were recorded for this clonotype. V and J are TRBV4-2 and TRBJ1-4; the D is unclear. Germline CDR1 and CDR2: LGHNA and YNFKEQ. Between the trimmed V and J ends, which lost 0 bases and 8 bases, there was a span of 10 bases. The CDR3 has 14 amino acids. CDR3 coding DNA: TGTGCCAGCAGCCAAGATGTAGGAAGGGAAAAACTGTTTTTT. Protein product: CASSQDVGREKLFF.

Ten or more counts support this clonotype. The chain joins TRBV11-2 to TRBJ2-7; D not resolved. Germline values: CDR1 SGHAT, CDR2 FQNNGV. V lost 2 bases, J lost 0 bases, and 8 bases lay in between. CDR3 size: 14 residues. CDR3 protein: CASSLRLNSYEQYF. DNA for the CDR3: TGTGCCAGCAGCTTAAGACTCAACTCCTACGAGCAGTACTTC.

Note on this clonotype: A much bigger clone sits one base away, suggesting this may be a read error. Likely a read error: the CDR3 ends without its conserved phenylalanine or tryptophan. J is TRBJ1-2 and V is TRBV6-5, with no clear D. The V gene lost 5 bases and the J gene lost 7 bases, with 8 bases spanning the gap. This CDR3 region has 11 residues. CDR1 and CDR2 (germline): MNHEY, SVGAGI. This CDR3 is CASSSFGGYTL. The CDR3 DNA reads TGTGCCAGCAGTAGTTTTGGTGGCTACACCCTC.

This clonotype was detected ten times or more. This rearrangement joins TRBV20-1 to TRBJ2-7; 7 bases map to TRBD1. J gave up 1 base and V 5 bases, and 2 bases lay outside the gene matches. This CDR3 is 12 amino acids long. Germline values: CDR1 DFQATT, CDR2 SNEGSKA (reference sequence). Written as DNA, the CDR3 is TGCAGTGCTTTACAGGGGTCCTACGAGCAGTACTTC. Its protein product is CSALQGSYEQYF.

This clonotype was seen many times. This chain uses TRBV7-2 with TRBJ1-2; 8 bases are shared with TRBD1. Germline loops: CDR1 SGHTA, CDR2 FQGNSA. This CDR3 region has 13 residues. J was trimmed by 8 bases and V by 0 bases; bases with no gene match: 2. CDR3 loop: CASSLAGQGGYTF. DNA of the CDR3: TGTGCCAGCAGCTTAGCTGGACAGGGCGGCTACACCTTC.

This clonotype has a count of ten or more. V usage is TRBV5-5 and J usage is TRBJ2-7; D gene ambiguous. Germline V gives CDR1 SGHKS, CDR2 YYEKEE (reference sequence). The V gene lost 3 bases and the J gene lost 4 bases, with 11 bases spanning the gap. The CDR3 covers 13 residues. CDR3 in DNA: TGTGCCAGCAGCTCACTGCCTAAGTACGAGCAGTACTTC. It encodes CASSSLPKYEQYF.

Many counts were recorded for this clonotype. The genes are TRBV7-6 and TRBJ2-1; 7 bases fit TRBD2. Per germline, CDR1 SGHVS and CDR2 FNYEAQ. J was trimmed by 3 bases and V by 1 base; bases with no gene match: 6. This CDR3 comprises 16 residues. The CDR3 protein is CASSLDRLAIYNEQFF. The CDR3 DNA reads as TGTGCCAGCAGCTTAGACCGACTAGCAATCTACAATGAGCAGTTCTTC.

This clonotype was picked up many times. The rearrangement uses TRBV5-1 and TRBJ1-2; tentatively, D is TRBD1 (6 bases). The V and J ends lost 7 bases and 5 bases respectively, with 15 bases between them. Germline values: CDR1 SGHRS, CDR2 YFSETQ. CDR3 size: 13 residues. CDR3: CASSNDGQYGYTF. The CDR3 DNA sequence: TGCGCCAGCTCAAACGACGGACAGTATGGCTACACCTTC. Variable domain in full (rest from reference TRBV5-1 and TRBJ1-2): KAGVTQTPRYLIKTRGQQVTLSCSPISGHRSVSWYQQTPGQGLQFLFEYFSETQRNKGNFPGRFSGRQFSNSRSEMNVSTLELGDSALYLCASSNDGQYGYTFGSGTRLTVV.